The clone carrying this T cell receptor (beta chain) occurred a few times. Antigen unknown. These data belong to a study of blood T cells in healthy people across ages. General study points: Estimates based on one million T cells were treated as lower bounds. More naive CD4+ cells and higher diversity marked long-lived donors relative to aged donors. Donor CMV infection status was unknown, possibly confounding age-related changes in expanded clonotypes.

Peripheral blood, 9.5 to 10 milliliters per donor, was collected. PCR was performed a second time for about 6 to 12 cycles using a sample-barcoded 5' primer and a J-beta primer mix. TCRdb reprocessed the 5' RACE reads via MiXCR and lists one record per CDR3 protein. The data show 920,000 or so distinct CDR3 sequences, more than 40% seen once. Germline CDR1 and CDR2: SGHVS and FQNEAQ. The CDR3 runs to 20 residues. The germline V and J ends were trimmed by 2 bases and 0 bases, with 23 bases remaining between them. The specimen sequenced was blood. The V gene is TRBV7-8, the J gene TRBJ2-4, with D unresolved. This TCR was recovered from a woman in her sixties or seventies in good health. The CDR3 DNA reads as TGTGCCAGCAGCTTATTGTGGGCGCAGGTCGATAATCTAGCCAAAAACATTCAGTACTTC. This translates into CASSLLWAQVDNLAKNIQYF.